This record concerns one T cell receptor (beta chain) sequence. The antigen is undetermined. Primers included in the PCR were 60 Vbeta and 13 Jbeta primers. Method: immunoSEQ multiplex PCR; TCRdb's copy keeps in-frame clones and lacks some. This table has about 120,000 clones, roughly 80% appearing once. The source of the sample is a study of cytomegalovirus exposure and HLA in healthy donors. Turning to the study itself: Out of fewer than 500 genotyped donors, 81% belonged to the Caucasian-associated ancestry cluster.

Study-wide findings and caveats: Information on immune exposure was restricted to one variable (CMV serostatus). There were some V segments, including TRBV6-2 and TRBV6-3, excluded as indistinguishable. What a later analysis reportedly showed was that an Asian-associated ancestry cluster had fewer N-insertions than the roughly 720-donor mean.

Germline V gene sequence: CDR1 MNHEY, CDR2 SVGAGI. The CDR3 consists of 14 residues. Trimming removed 0 bases from V and 3 bases from J, with 8 bases in between. The V gene is TRBV6-5, the J gene TRBJ1-1; maybe TRBD1 (6 bases). The source is a man aged 30-40 years in good health and CMV-seronegative. Sequenced: PBMCs. The chain's CDR3 is CASSYSAGDTEAFF. The CDR3 DNA sequence: TGTGCCAGCAGTTACTCGGCAGGGGACACTGAAGCTTTCTTT.